The sequence of this T cell receptor beta chain was determined in a study of CD8+ T cells in alopecia areata. Sequencing relied on a cDNA template that was reverse transcribed from extracted RNA. Sequencing used immunoSEQ multiplex PCR; TCRdb keeps in-frame clones, though not all of them. The sample contains some 120,000 clones, roughly three fifths of which appear only once. Described treatment: oral pan-JAK inhibitor, 5-10 mg twice daily. V lost 0 bases and J lost 5, with 10 bases in between. CDR3 length: 14 residues. Germline V gives CDR1 KGHSH, CDR2 LQKENI. The sequence was obtained from a human donor with alopecia areata. The source material was CD8+ T cells sorted from blood, sampled at week 24, from a patient treated with tofacitinib. The chain recombines TRBV18 with TRBJ2-5; D uncertain. CDR3 DNA: TGTGCCAGCTCACCACCGTATCCCGGGGAGACCCAGTACTTC. Translating gives CASSPPYPGETQYF.